This T cell receptor beta chain was obtained from a study of shared clonotypes between healthy human individuals. Study context: The study drew on a couple of women and three men aged 18 to 49 as donors.

Looked up from germline, CDR1 is SQVTM and CDR2 is ANQGSEA. The CDR3 consists of 15 residues. The V end was cut by 8 bases, the J end by 6 bases, with 25 bases between. Regarding this clone: The antigen is unknown.

TCRdb's copy holds only in-frame clones and misses some; the assay was immunoSEQ multiplex PCR. Of about 1.4 million clones listed, more than 95% were seen once; the top ten hold 1% to 1.5%. Those who donated were healthy HIV-negative adults, with no recent acute infections or vaccinations reported. General study results and limits: Sample collection involved blood only; tissue repertoires are likely different. Generally, estimated richness proved larger in naive subsets than it did in memory subsets.

Sequences were obtained from naive CD4+ T cells sorted from blood. Subset reported: CD45RA+ positively selected. The sequence was obtained from a man in his thirties or forties in good health. V and J are TRBV29-1 and TRBJ1-2, with D possibly matching TRBD1 (6 bases). The CDR3 reads CSTTKGDNDLHGYTF. The CDR3 nucleotides read TGCAGCACCACAAAGGGGGACAACGATCTTCATGGCTACACCTTC.